This paragraph covers one T cell receptor beta chain sequence. The junction departs from germline at one end; a sequencing error may be responsible. The data are from a study of blood T cell repertoires in COVID-19. As for the study in general: Collection of acute and convalescent COVID-19 samples took place in the United States, Italy and Spain. Nucleic acid was either cDNA or gDNA, and it came from T cells, B-cell-depleted T cells, or PBMCs.

This CDR3 comprises 13 residues. Germline CDR1 reads SGHAT; CDR2 reads FQDESV (reference sequence). In the original processing: Amplification with reference gene primers provided the estimates of nucleated cell counts. The table came from immunoSEQ multiplex PCR; TCRdb's copy has only in-frame clones and leaves some out. That table gives V, J and clone size, and the DNA gave D and trimming. The table shows 300,000 or so clones, with approximately 90% occurring only once. The chain carries TRBV11-1 and TRBJ2-1, with D tentatively TRBD1 (6 bases). This sequence was found in a woman in her 40s with acute or convalescent COVID-19. The sample taken for sequencing was peripheral blood. The CDR3 here is CASSLPRDNEQFF. The CDR3 bases are TGTGCCAGCAGCTTACCTCGGGACAACGAGCAGTTCTTC.